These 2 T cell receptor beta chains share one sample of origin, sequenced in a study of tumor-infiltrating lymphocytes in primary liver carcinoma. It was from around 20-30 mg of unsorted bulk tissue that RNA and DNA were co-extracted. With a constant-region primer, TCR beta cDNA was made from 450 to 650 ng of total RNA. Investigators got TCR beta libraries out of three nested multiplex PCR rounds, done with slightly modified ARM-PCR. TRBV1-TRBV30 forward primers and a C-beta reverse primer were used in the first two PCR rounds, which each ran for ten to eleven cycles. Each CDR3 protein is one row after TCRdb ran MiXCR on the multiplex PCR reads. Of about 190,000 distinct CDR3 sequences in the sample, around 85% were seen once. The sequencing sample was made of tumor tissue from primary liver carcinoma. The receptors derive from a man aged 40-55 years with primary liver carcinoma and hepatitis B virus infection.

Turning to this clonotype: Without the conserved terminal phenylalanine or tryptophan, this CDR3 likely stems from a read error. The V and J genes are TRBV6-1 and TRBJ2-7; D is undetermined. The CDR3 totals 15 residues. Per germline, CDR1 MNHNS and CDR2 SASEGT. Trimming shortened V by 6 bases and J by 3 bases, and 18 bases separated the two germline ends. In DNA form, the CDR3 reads TGTGCCAGCAGACGCCTAGGAAGGGTTCACTACGAGCAGTACTGC. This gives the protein CASRRLGRVHYEQYC.

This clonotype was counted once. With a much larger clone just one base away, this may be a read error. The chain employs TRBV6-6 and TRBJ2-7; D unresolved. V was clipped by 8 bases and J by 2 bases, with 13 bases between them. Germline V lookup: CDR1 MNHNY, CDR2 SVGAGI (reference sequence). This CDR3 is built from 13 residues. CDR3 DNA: TGTGCCAGCTGTTCAAGCTCCCCCTACGAGCAGTACTTC. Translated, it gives CASCSSSPYEQYF.